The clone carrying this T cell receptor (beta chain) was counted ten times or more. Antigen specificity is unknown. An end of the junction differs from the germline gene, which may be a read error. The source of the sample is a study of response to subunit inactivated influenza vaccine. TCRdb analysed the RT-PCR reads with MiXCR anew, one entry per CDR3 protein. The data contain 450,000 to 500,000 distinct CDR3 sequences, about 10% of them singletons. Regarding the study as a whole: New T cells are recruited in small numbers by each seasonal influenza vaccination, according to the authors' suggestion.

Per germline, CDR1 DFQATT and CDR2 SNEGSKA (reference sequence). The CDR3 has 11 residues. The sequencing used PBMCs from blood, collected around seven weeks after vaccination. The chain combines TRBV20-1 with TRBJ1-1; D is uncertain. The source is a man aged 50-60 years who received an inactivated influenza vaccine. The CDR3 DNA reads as TGCAGCGCTACACAGAACACTGAAGCTTTCTTT. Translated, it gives CSATQNTEAFF.